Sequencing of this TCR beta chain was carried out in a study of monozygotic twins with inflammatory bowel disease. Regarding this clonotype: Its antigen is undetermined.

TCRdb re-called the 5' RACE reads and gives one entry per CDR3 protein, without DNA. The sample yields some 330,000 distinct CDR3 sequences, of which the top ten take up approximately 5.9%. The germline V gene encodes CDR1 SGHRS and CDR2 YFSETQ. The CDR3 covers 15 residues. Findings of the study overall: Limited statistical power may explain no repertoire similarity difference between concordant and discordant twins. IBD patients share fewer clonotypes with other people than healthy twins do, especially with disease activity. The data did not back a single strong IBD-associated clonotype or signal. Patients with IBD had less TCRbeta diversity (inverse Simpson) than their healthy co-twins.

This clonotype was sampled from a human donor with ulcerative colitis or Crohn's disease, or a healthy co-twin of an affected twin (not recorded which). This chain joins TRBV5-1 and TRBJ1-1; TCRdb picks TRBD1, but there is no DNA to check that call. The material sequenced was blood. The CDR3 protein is CASSDYGTVNTEAFF.